Each of the 20 T cell receptor beta chains below was sequenced from the same sample in a study of shared clonotypes between healthy human individuals. Libraries were prepared by immunoSEQ multiplex PCR; TCRdb keeps only in-frame clonotypes and omits some of them. The sample shows 600,000 to 750,000 clones, 72% of them seen only once. Specimen: memory CD4+ T cells sorted from blood. Subset noted: CD45RA-negative fraction. These TCRs come from a woman between 25 and 40 years old in good health.

About this clone itself: A far larger clone is one nucleotide away, so this likely arose from a read error. The gene calls are TRBV5-1 and TRBJ1-1; D is perhaps TRBD1 (5 bases). The CDR3 is 16 amino acids. Germline V CDR1 and CDR2: SGHRS, YFSETQ. This chain's CDR3 is CASSLAKTSGAGETFF. The CDR3 coding sequence is TGCGCCAGCAGCTTGGCTAAAACGAGCGGGGCCGGTGAAACTTTCTTT.

This clone was seen once. J is TRBJ2-5 and V is TRBV7-9; TRBD1 matches at 12 bases. Germline CDR1 SEHNR, CDR2 FQNEAQ (reference sequence). With 8 bases clipped from V and 5 bases from J, the junction kept 6 bases outside the gene matches. This CDR3 has 14 residues. The CDR3 sequence is CASLGTGGVETQYF. CDR3 nucleotides: TGTGCCAGCCTGGGGACAGGGGGCGTGGAGACCCAGTACTTC.

This clone was counted a few times. The chain uses TRBV30 and TRBJ2-1; 9 bases are shared with TRBD1. The CDR3 consists of 14 residues. Trimming at V came to 3 bases and at J to 4 bases, leaving 4 bases not matched to a gene. Germline CDR1 and CDR2: GTSNPN and SVGIG (reference sequence). This chain's CDR3 is CAWSSGTGYNEQFF. In DNA, the CDR3 is TGTGCCTGGAGCTCCGGGACAGGGTACAATGAGCAGTTCTTC.

On this clone itself: At the DNA level, this CDR3 is encoded by other sequences in the same sample as well. The chain combines TRBV7-2 with TRBJ1-2, with D hard to call. The germline V and J ends were trimmed by 1 base and 7 bases, with 7 bases remaining between them. CDR3 size: 12 residues. The germline gives CDR1 SGHTA, CDR2 FQGNSA. The CDR3 loop reads CASSLVGFGYTF. The CDR3 DNA sequence: TGTGCCAGCAGCTTAGTTGGTTTTGGCTACACCTTC.

CDR3 protein: CASSAITSGSTYEQYF. The CDR3 DNA follows: TGTGCCAGCAGCGCGATAACTAGCGGGAGTACCTACGAGCAGTACTTC. The J gene is TRBJ2-7, the V gene TRBV5-6; TRBD2 matches at 11 bases. The junction had 8 bases not matched to a gene; V was cut back by 4 bases and J by 2 bases. Germline V gene lookup returns CDR1 SGHDT and CDR2 YYEEEE. The CDR3 length is 16 residues.

CDR3 nucleotide sequence: TGCGCCAGCAGCCAAGATCGTCGTCAGCCCCAGCATTTT. Encoded protein: CASSQDRRQPQHF. V gene TRBV4-1 combines with J gene TRBJ1-5; D is ambiguous. This CDR3 region has 13 residues. Germline loops: CDR1 MGHRA, CDR2 YSYEKL. The V gene lost 0 bases and the J gene lost 6 bases, with 6 bases spanning the gap.

The chain employs TRBV6-1 and TRBJ2-3; 10 nucleotides agree with TRBD2. Per germline, CDR1 MNHNS and CDR2 SASEGT. The CDR3 contains 15 residues. The ends lost 5 bases at V and 4 bases at J; junction bases unmatched: 6. CDR3: CASSPGLAVADTQYF. CDR3 bases: TGTGCCAGCAGTCCCGGACTAGCGGTCGCAGATACGCAGTATTTT.

Comment on this clone: Other DNA sequences from this sample encode an identical CDR3 as well. V usage is TRBV6-1 and J usage is TRBJ1-1; D not certain. Germline-derived CDR1 and CDR2 are MNHNS and SASEGT. V was trimmed by 3 bases and J by 7 bases, leaving 9 bases between them. The CDR3 loop spans 12 amino acids. CDR3 in amino acids: CASSDGPYEAFF. CDR3 in DNA: TGTGCCAGCAGTGATGGCCCGTATGAAGCTTTCTTT.

CDR3 DNA sequence: TGTGCCAGCTCACCCCAAGCCGGGAACTTGAACACTGAAGCTTTCTTT. It codes for CASSPQAGNLNTEAFF. V usage is TRBV18 and J usage is TRBJ1-1, with D unclear. The CDR3 is 16 amino acids. V was trimmed by 3 bases and J by 0 bases, leaving 14 bases between them. CDR1 KGHSH and CDR2 LQKENI come from the germline V gene.

The chain couples TRBV7-3 to TRBJ2-5; TRBD2 matches at 7 bases. The J call may be in error: the DNA end matches TRBJ2-7 better. The CDR3 consists of 13 residues. Germline assignment: CDR1 SGHTA and CDR2 FQGTGA. Here the CDR3 reads CASSRTGLYEQYF. CDR3 in DNA: TGTGCCAGCAGCCGGACGGGACTATACGAGCAGTACTTC.

The chain combines TRBV5-1 with TRBJ2-1, with D possibly matching TRBD1 (5 bases). This CDR3 comprises 12 residues. The germline V gene encodes CDR1 SGHRS and CDR2 YFSETQ. The V end lost 4 bases, the J end lost 10 bases, and 12 bases lay between the germline ends. CDR3 DNA: TGCGCCAGCAGCCCCACTTCAGGGGAGCAGTTCTTC. The encoded protein is CASSPTSGEQFF.

The genes are TRBV6-1 and TRBJ1-5; TRBD1 agrees at 10 bases. V shed 4 bases and J 6 bases; nucleotides not matched to a gene: 6. This CDR3 is 15 amino acids long. CDR1 and CDR2 (germline): MNHNS, SASEGT. CDR3 bases: TGTGCCAGCAGTGTGGGACAGGGGAGGCGTCAGCCCCAGCATTTT. Protein product: CASSVGQGRRQPQHF.

A note on this clone: The sample holds other DNA sequences that translate to the same CDR3. The chain carries TRBV28 and TRBJ1-2; D perhaps matches TRBD1 (5 bases). V was clipped by 2 bases and J by 4 bases, with 8 bases between them. CDR1 is MDHEN and CDR2 is SYDVKM in the germline V gene. This CDR3 has 13 residues. The CDR3 DNA reads as TGTGCCAGCAGTTTAAGGGGAGCCTATGGCTACACCTTC. Translation gives CASSLRGAYGYTF.

V is TRBV19 and J is TRBJ1-1; D is perhaps TRBD1 (6 bases). The CDR3 extends over 14 amino acids. V was cut by 7 bases and J by 1 base, with 13 bases left in between. CDR1 LNHDA and CDR2 SQIVND come from the germline V gene (reference sequence). CDR3: CASTPGHQNTEAFF. The CDR3 DNA sequence: TGTGCCAGTACCCCGGGACATCAGAACACTGAAGCTTTCTTT.

The V and J genes are TRBV27 and TRBJ2-3, with D uncertain. CDR1 and CDR2 (germline): MNHEY, SMNVEV (reference sequence). The CDR3 runs to 11 residues. Trimming pared 7 bases from V and 6 bases from J, leaving 8 bases between. CDR3 bases: TGTGCCAGCACGGGTTGGGATACGCAGTATTTT. As protein: CASTGWDTQYF.

The genes are TRBV7-9 and TRBJ1-2; a weak D match, TRBD1 (5 bases). The CDR3 runs 18 residues. Germline V gene data show CDR1 as SEHNR and CDR2 as FQNEAQ (reference sequence). V lost 3 bases, J lost 4 bases, and 24 bases lay in between. CDR3 bases: TGTGCCAGCAGCTTTTTTGGGGCCGCCAGAGACCACAGCTATGGCTACACCTTC. Translating gives CASSFFGAARDHSYGYTF.

This chain links TRBV4-1 with TRBJ2-2, with no clear D. The CDR3 has 13 amino acids. Germline V CDR1 and CDR2: MGHRA, YSYEKL. Trimming removed 1 base from V and 5 bases from J, with 5 bases in between. CDR3 residues: CASSQGNTGELFF. The DNA of the CDR3 is TGCGCCAGCAGCCAAGGGAATACCGGGGAGCTGTTTTTT.

This clone has just a few counts. The V gene is TRBV7-9, the J gene TRBJ2-2; D remains ambiguous. This CDR3 contains 13 residues. V was pared by 5 bases and J by 7 bases, with 11 bases between. The germline CDR1 and CDR2 sequences are SEHNR and FQNEAQ (reference sequence). CDR3 region: CASSQPPYGELFF. The CDR3 DNA follows: TGTGCCAGCAGCCAACCCCCTTACGGGGAGCTGTTTTTT. Drawing the rest from reference TRBV7-9 and TRBJ2-2, the complete variable domain is DTGVSQNPRHKITKRGQNVTFRCDPISEHNRLYWYRQTLGQGPEFLTYFQNEAQLEKSRLLSDRFSAERPKGSFSTLEIQRTEQGDSAMYLCASSQPPYGELFFGEGSRLTVL.

The V call is TRBV28, the J call TRBJ2-7; the match to TRBD2 covers 15 bases. CDR1 is MDHEN and CDR2 is SYDVKM in the germline V gene. The CDR3 runs to 15 residues. J gave up 5 bases and V 3 bases, and 2 bases lay outside the gene matches. In DNA, the CDR3 is TGTGCCAGCAGTTTGGGACTAGCGGGAGGACACGAGCAGTACTTC. Amino acid sequence: CASSLGLAGGHEQYF.

This clone appeared a few times. The CDR3 DNA follows: TGTGCCAGCAAGAAGATAGTGGAAACCGGGGAGCTGTTTTTT. This translates into CASKKIVETGELFF. J is TRBJ2-2 and V is TRBV2; D gene unclear. V was trimmed by 7 bases and J by 5 bases, leaving 14 bases between them. Per germline, CDR1 SNHLY and CDR2 FYNNEI. The CDR3 sequence is 14 residues long.